A single sample is the source of the 24 T cell receptor beta chains below, sequenced in a study of T cells after yellow fever vaccination. TCRdb independently ran MiXCR on the 5' RACE reads; one entry per CDR3 protein. The repertoire holds more than 300,000 distinct CDR3 sequences, with around 6.8% as singletons. This sample comprised PBMCs, obtained more than 40 days after the first yellow fever vaccination. The receptors shown here come from a man between 18 and 29 years old who received the YFV17D yellow fever vaccine.

This clonotype occurred a few times. The rearrangement links TRBV5-1 to TRBJ2-2; D is unclear. Trimming shortened V by 2 bases and J by 4 bases, and 6 bases separated the two germline ends. The CDR3 is made up of 13 amino acids. Per the germline V gene, CDR1 is SGHRS and CDR2 is YFSETQ. CDR3 protein: CASSFDSTGELFF. The CDR3 coding sequence is TGCGCCAGCAGCTTTGACTCCACCGGGGAGCTGTTTTTT.

This clonotype was seen only a few times. The CDR3, as DNA: TGTGCCACCAGTGAAGGCGGAGGCTATGGCTACACCTTC. Its protein product is CATSEGGGYGYTF. J is TRBJ1-2 and V is TRBV24-1; no firm D call. The CDR3 extends over 13 amino acids. Germline CDR1 and CDR2: KGHDR and SFDVKD. V lost 4 bases and J lost 4, with 9 bases in between.

The V and J genes are TRBV7-6 and TRBJ1-5, with a tentative D call TRBD1 (5 bases). The CDR3 extends over 15 amino acids. Germline V lookup: CDR1 SGHVS, CDR2 FNYEAQ. Between the trimmed V and J ends, which lost 1 base and 4 bases, there was a span of 11 bases. The CDR3 protein is CASSLGQGPNQPQHF. CDR3 nucleotide sequence: TGTGCCAGCAGCTTAGGGCAGGGCCCTAATCAGCCCCAGCATTTT.

The chain employs TRBV6-2 or TRBV6-3 and TRBJ1-2, with D maybe TRBD1 (5 bases). The length of the CDR3 is 12 residues. With 7 bases removed from V and 6 bases from J, the gap between germline ends came to 12 bases. The germline V gene has CDR1 MNHEY and CDR2 SVGEGT. This CDR3 reads CASTRGYDGYTF. The CDR3 bases are TGTGCCAGCACCCGGGGGTACGATGGCTACACCTTC.

The gene calls are TRBV5-1 and TRBJ1-4; no reliable D call. The V and J ends lost 2 bases and 6 bases respectively, with 14 bases between them. Per the germline V gene, CDR1 is SGHRS and CDR2 is YFSETQ. The CDR3 has 15 amino acids. This CDR3 is CASSFFPGEDEKLFF. For the CDR3, the DNA is TGCGCCAGCAGCTTCTTTCCCGGTGAGGATGAAAAACTGTTTTTT.

This rearrangement joins TRBV5-1 to TRBJ1-4, with 8 bases fitting TRBD1. This CDR3 is 17 amino acids long. The V gene's germline CDR1 is SGHRS and CDR2 YFSETQ. The trim removed 0 bases at V and 1 base at J, leaving 5 bases unmatched. The DNA of the CDR3 is TGCGCCAGCAGCTTGGTGGTCAGGGGGCAAACTAATGAAAAACTGTTTTTT. It specifies CASSLVVRGQTNEKLFF. The whole variable domain, remainder taken from reference TRBV5-1 and TRBJ1-4, is KAGVTQTPRYLIKTRGQQVTLSCSPISGHRSVSWYQQTPGQGLQFLFEYFSETQRNKGNFPGRFSGRQFSNSRSEMNVSTLELGDSALYLCASSLVVRGQTNEKLFFGSGTQLSVL.

This clonotype was found many times. This sequence joins TRBV7-3 and TRBJ2-5, with D possibly being TRBD2 (5 bases). V was cut by 5 bases and J by 5 bases, with 18 bases left in between. Per the germline V gene, CDR1 is SGHTA and CDR2 is FQGTGA. This CDR3 has 15 amino acids. In nucleotides, the CDR3 is TGTGCCAGCAGCCCCCGGACGGGGTTTGAGGAGACCCAGTACTTC. Its translation is CASSPRTGFEETQYF. Full variable domain (outside the CDR3, taken from reference TRBV7-3 and TRBJ2-5): GAGVSQTPSNKVTEKGKYVELRCDPISGHTALYWYRQSLGQGPEFLIYFQGTGAADDSGLPNDRFFAVRPEGSVSTLKIQRTERGDSAVYLCASSPRTGFEETQYFGPGTRLLVL.

The rearrangement links TRBV25-1 to TRBJ2-2, with 11 bases that match TRBD1. This CDR3 is built from 16 residues. V trimming: 4 bases; J trimming: 1 base; junction bases outside the gene matches: 2. Germline V gene data show CDR1 as MGHDK and CDR2 as SYGVNS. The CDR3 DNA is TGTGCCAGCAGTGGGGGACAGGGGGAGAACACCGGGGAGCTGTTTTTT. As protein: CASSGGQGENTGELFF.

This clonotype occurred a few times. The J gene is TRBJ1-5, the V gene TRBV7-6; 7 bases map to TRBD1. Germline lookup yields CDR1 SGHVS and CDR2 FNYEAQ. V lost 2 bases, J lost 0 bases, and 4 bases stayed unmatched. The CDR3 loop spans 16 amino acids. The CDR3 DNA is TGTGCCAGCAGCTTAAAGAGGGGGCGTAGCAATCAGCCCCAGCATTTT. Protein product: CASSLKRGRSNQPQHF. The full variable domain, with the rest looked up from reference TRBV7-6 and TRBJ1-5, is GAGVSQSPRYKVTKRGQDVALRCDPISGHVSLYWYRQALGQGPEFLTYFNYEAQQDKSGLPNDRFSAERPEGSISTLTIQRTEQRDSAMYRCASSLKRGRSNQPQHFGDGTRLSIL.

This clonotype has ten or more counts. The J gene is TRBJ2-5, the V gene TRBV20-1, with 9 bases identical to TRBD2. From germline, CDR1 is DFQATT and CDR2 SNEGSKA (reference sequence). V lost 3 bases, J lost 4 bases, and 9 bases stayed unmatched. The CDR3 consists of 15 residues. The DNA of the CDR3 is TGCAGTGCTAGCGATTTTTCGCGGGGGGGAGAGACCCAGTACTTC. Protein product: CSASDFSRGGETQYF.

This clonotype was seen more than once but under ten times. The chain employs TRBV20-1 and TRBJ1-1, with D possibly being TRBD1 (5 bases). The CDR3 sequence is 13 residues long. The germline V gene has CDR1 DFQATT and CDR2 SNEGSKA (reference sequence). V dropped 3 bases and J dropped 3 bases, with 11 bases sitting between them. This chain's CDR3 is CSARPQGYTEAFF. The CDR3 coding sequence is TGCAGTGCTAGGCCCCAGGGTTACACTGAAGCTTTCTTT.

The sample holds a few counts of this clonotype. The genes are TRBV20-1 and TRBJ2-3; 13 positions match TRBD2. V lost 7 bases, J lost 7 bases, and 5 bases stayed unmatched. This CDR3 contains 13 residues. Germline CDR1 and CDR2: DFQATT and SNEGSKA (reference sequence). CDR3 sequence reads: CSGTSGGAYTQYF. The CDR3 DNA reads TGCAGTGGAACTAGCGGGGGGGCCTATACGCAGTATTTT.

This clonotype came up a few times. V gene TRBV7-2 combines with J gene TRBJ2-3; 7 positions agree with TRBD2. Per the germline V gene, CDR1 is SGHTA and CDR2 is FQGNSA. The V and J ends lost 5 bases and 4 bases, in that order; junction bases with no gene match: 6. This CDR3 spans 14 amino acids. This CDR3 reads CASSPRLAADTQYF. DNA of the CDR3: TGTGCCAGCAGCCCCCGACTAGCAGCAGATACGCAGTATTTT.

This clonotype was seen a few times. The chain has TRBV27 and TRBJ2-2; TRBD1 agrees at 9 bases. The germline V gene has CDR1 MNHEY and CDR2 SMNVEV (reference sequence). V lost 6 bases and J lost 2; bases outside the gene matches: 7. The CDR3 runs to 16 residues. CDR3 amino acids: CASSPMDRGNTGELFF. The CDR3 coding sequence is TGTGCCAGCAGCCCAATGGACAGGGGAAACACCGGGGAGCTGTTTTTT.

This clonotype was picked up many times. The V and J genes are TRBV5-1 and TRBJ2-3, with D unresolved. The CDR3 contains 16 residues. Trimming removed 5 bases at V and 0 bases at J, with 16 bases between. Germline CDR1 is SGHRS and CDR2 is YFSETQ. CDR3 residues: CASRTSTVPSTDTQYF. In nucleotides, the CDR3 is TGCGCCAGCAGGACCTCGACCGTCCCGAGCACAGATACGCAGTATTTT.

This clonotype showed up just a few times. The rearrangement joins TRBV7-2 to TRBJ2-5; unclear D gene. The CDR3 runs to 13 residues. The germline V gene encodes CDR1 SGHTA and CDR2 FQGNSA. With 2 bases removed from V and 1 base from J, the gap between germline ends came to 5 bases. The DNA of the CDR3 is TGTGCCAGCAGCTTATCGGCCCAAGAGACCCAGTACTTC. This codes for CASSLSAQETQYF.

CDR3 nucleotides: TGCAGTGCTATAGCGGGGGGGAGGATCTACAATGAGCAGTTCTTC. It yields the protein CSAIAGGRIYNEQFF. The chain has TRBV20-1 and TRBJ2-1; 11 positions agree with TRBD2. Per the germline V gene, CDR1 is DFQATT and CDR2 is SNEGSKA (reference sequence). CDR3 length equals 15 residues. After removal of 4 bases from V and 3 bases from J, the junction contained 5 bases not matched to a gene.

The chain carries TRBV10-3 and TRBJ2-7, with 8 bases that match TRBD1. The germline V gene has CDR1 ENHRY and CDR2 SYGVKD. V was pared by 4 bases and J by 6 bases, with 2 bases of the junction left unmatched. The CDR3 has 12 residues. The CDR3, as DNA: TGTGCCATCAGTGCTACAGGGGGCGAGCAGTACTTC. Protein sequence: CAISATGGEQYF.

The V gene is TRBV19, the J gene TRBJ2-3; 8 bases fit TRBD2. The V and J ends lost 5 bases and 6 bases, in that order; junction bases with no gene match: 10. Germline V gene lookup returns CDR1 LNHDA and CDR2 SQIVND (reference sequence). The CDR3 loop spans 15 amino acids. CDR3 DNA sequence: TGTGCCAGTAGTCGGGACGGACGGGGGGGGGATACGCAGTATTTT. Translation gives CASSRDGRGGDTQYF.

The rearrangement uses TRBV6-2 or TRBV6-3 and TRBJ2-7, with D hard to call. With 7 bases removed from V and 3 bases from J, the gap between germline ends came to 10 bases. CDR3 size: 12 residues. Germline V CDR1 and CDR2: MNHEY, SVGEGT. CDR3 amino acids: CASKPECYEQYV. The CDR3 DNA sequence: TGTGCCAGCAAACCGGAATGCTACGAGCAGTACGTC.

This clonotype appeared many times. This chain uses TRBV9 with TRBJ2-3; tentatively, D is TRBD2 (6 bases). Germline V CDR1 and CDR2: SGDLS, YYNGEE. The V gene lost 0 bases and the J gene lost 6 bases, with 23 bases spanning the gap. This CDR3 has 18 amino acids. The CDR3: CASSVASLAHPGGDTQYF. The CDR3 DNA is TGTGCCAGCAGCGTAGCCAGTCTAGCCCACCCCGGGGGTGATACGCAGTATTTT.

CDR3 residues: CASSRPGQGFEKLFF. The CDR3 DNA reads as TGTGCCAGCAGTCGACCGGGACAGGGGTTTGAAAAACTGTTTTTT. This rearrangement joins TRBV6-1 to TRBJ1-4; TRBD1 agrees at 10 bases. The V gene's germline CDR1 is MNHNS and CDR2 SASEGT. The V gene end was trimmed by 5 bases and the J gene end by 7 bases; junction bases not matched to a gene: 7. The length of the CDR3 is 15 residues.

There are a few counts of this clonotype. The J gene is TRBJ1-2, the V gene TRBV6-6; the match to TRBD1 covers 10 bases. The CDR3 runs to 13 residues. V trimming: 6 bases; J trimming: 8 bases; junction bases outside the gene matches: 6. Germline V gives CDR1 MNHNY, CDR2 SVGAGI (reference sequence). This chain's CDR3 is CASRPGQGNGYTF. The CDR3 DNA sequence: TGTGCCAGCAGACCGGGACAGGGGAACGGCTACACCTTC.

V gene TRBV28 combines with J gene TRBJ2-7; 12 bases align to TRBD2. V was clipped by 6 bases and J by 3 bases; unmatched bases: 9. The CDR3 has 16 residues. Germline-derived CDR1 and CDR2 are MDHEN and SYDVKM. The CDR3 protein is CASRPFPSGGVYEQYV. DNA for the CDR3: TGTGCCAGCAGGCCCTTCCCTAGCGGGGGGGTCTACGAGCAGTACGTC.